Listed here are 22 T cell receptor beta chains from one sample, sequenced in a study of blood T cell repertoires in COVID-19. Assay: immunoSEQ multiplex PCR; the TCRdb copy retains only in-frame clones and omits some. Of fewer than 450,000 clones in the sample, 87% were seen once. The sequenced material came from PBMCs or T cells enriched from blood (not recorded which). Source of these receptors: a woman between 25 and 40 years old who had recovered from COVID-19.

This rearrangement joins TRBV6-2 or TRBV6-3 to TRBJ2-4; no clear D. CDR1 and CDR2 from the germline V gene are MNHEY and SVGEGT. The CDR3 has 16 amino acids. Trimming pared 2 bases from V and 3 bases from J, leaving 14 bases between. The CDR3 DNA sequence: TGTGCCAGCAGTTACGACGTGGGTGGAGACAAAAACATTCAGTACTTC. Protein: CASSYDVGGDKNIQYF.

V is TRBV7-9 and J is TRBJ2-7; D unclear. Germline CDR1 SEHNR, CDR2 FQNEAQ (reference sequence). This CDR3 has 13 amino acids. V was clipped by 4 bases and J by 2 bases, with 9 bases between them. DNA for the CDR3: TGTGCCAGCAGCTCGGGTTCACCCTACGAGCAGTACTTC. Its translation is CASSSGSPYEQYF.

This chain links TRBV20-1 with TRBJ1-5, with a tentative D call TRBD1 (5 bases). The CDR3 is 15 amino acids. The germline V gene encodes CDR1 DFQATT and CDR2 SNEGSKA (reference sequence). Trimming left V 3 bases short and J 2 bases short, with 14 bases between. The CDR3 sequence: CSASRQGMGNQPQHF. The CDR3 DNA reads TGCAGTGCTAGTAGGCAGGGAATGGGCAATCAGCCCCAGCATTTT.

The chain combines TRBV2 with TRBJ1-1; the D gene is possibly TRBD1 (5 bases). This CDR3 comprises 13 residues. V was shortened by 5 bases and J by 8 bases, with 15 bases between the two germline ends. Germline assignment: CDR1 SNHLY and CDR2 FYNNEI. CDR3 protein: CASSKTGGSEAFF. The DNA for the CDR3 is TGTGCCAGCAGTAAAACGGGGGGATCCGAAGCTTTCTTT.

The CDR3 nucleotides read TGTGCCAGCTCACCACAGGGAGAGGTCACTGAAGCTTTCTTT. Translated: CASSPQGEVTEAFF. J is TRBJ1-1 and V is TRBV18; no reliable D call. There are 14 residues in the CDR3. Trimming took 1 base from V and 4 from J, leaving 10 bases between them. Per the germline V gene, CDR1 is KGHSH and CDR2 is LQKENI.

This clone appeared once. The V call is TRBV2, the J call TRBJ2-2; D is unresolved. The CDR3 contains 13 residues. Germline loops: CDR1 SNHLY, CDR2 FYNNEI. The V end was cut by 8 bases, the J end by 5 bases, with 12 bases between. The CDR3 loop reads CASSPQVTGELFF. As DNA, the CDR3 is TGTGCCAGCTCCCCCCAGGTTACCGGGGAGCTGTTTTTT.

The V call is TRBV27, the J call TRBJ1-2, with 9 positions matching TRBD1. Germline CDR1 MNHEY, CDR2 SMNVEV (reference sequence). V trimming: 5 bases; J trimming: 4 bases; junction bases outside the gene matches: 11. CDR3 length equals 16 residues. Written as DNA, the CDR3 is TGTGCCAGCAGTCAACAGGGGGCGCGGGACTTCTATGGCTACACCTTC. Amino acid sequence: CASSQQGARDFYGYTF.

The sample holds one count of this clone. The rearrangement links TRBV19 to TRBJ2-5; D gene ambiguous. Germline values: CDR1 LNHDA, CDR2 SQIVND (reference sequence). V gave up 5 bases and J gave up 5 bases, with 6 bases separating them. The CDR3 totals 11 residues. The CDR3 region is CASSGHETQYF. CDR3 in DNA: TGTGCCAGTAGTGGCCACGAGACCCAGTACTTC.

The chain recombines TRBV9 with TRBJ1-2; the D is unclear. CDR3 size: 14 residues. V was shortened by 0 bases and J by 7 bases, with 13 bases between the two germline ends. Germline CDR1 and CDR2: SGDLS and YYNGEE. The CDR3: CASSVALSGGGYTF. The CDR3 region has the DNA TGTGCCAGCAGCGTAGCTTTAAGTGGCGGTGGCTACACCTTC.

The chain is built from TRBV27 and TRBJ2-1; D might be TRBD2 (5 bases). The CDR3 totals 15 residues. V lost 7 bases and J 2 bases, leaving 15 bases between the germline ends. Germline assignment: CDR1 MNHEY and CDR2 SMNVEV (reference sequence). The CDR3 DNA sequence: TGTGCCAGCACCCTAAGTCGGGAAGCCTACAATGAGCAGTTCTTC. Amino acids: CASTLSREAYNEQFF.

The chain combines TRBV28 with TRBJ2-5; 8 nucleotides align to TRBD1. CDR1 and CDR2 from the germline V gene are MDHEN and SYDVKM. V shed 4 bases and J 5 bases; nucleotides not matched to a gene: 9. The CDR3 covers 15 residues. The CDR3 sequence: CASSSQGAHKETQYF. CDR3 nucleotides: TGTGCCAGCAGTTCCCAGGGGGCGCATAAGGAGACCCAGTACTTC.

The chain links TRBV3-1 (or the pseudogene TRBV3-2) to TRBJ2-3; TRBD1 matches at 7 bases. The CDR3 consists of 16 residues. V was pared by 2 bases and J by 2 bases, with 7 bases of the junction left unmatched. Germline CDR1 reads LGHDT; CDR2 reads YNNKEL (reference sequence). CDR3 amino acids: CASSQFGTVTTDTQYF. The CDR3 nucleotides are TGTGCCAGCAGCCAATTCGGGACAGTCACCACAGATACGCAGTATTTT.

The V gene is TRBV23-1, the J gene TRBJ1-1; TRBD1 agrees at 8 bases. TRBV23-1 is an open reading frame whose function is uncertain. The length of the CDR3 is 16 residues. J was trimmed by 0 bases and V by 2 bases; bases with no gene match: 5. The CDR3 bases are TGCGCCAGCAGTCAAGGACAGGGCATCATGAACACTGAAGCTTTCTTT. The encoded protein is CASSQGQGIMNTEAFF.

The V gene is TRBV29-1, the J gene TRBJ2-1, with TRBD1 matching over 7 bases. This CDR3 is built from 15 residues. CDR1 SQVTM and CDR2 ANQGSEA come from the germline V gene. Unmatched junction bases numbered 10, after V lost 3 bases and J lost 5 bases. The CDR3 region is CSVDNGQVVHNEQFF. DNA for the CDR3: TGCAGCGTTGACAATGGACAGGTTGTCCACAATGAGCAGTTCTTC.

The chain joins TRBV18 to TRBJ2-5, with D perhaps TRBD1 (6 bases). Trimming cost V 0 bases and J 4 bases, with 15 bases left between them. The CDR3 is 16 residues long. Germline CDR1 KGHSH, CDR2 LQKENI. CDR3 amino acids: CASSPPSPGGRETQYF. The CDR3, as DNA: TGTGCCAGCTCACCACCGTCACCTGGGGGCCGAGAGACCCAGTACTTC.

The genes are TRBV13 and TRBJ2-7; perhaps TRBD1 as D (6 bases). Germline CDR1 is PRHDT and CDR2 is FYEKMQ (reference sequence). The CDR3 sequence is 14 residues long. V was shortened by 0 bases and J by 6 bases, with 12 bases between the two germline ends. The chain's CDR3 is CASSLGQGRSEQYF. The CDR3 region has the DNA TGTGCCAGCAGCTTAGGACAGGGAAGGAGCGAGCAGTACTTC.

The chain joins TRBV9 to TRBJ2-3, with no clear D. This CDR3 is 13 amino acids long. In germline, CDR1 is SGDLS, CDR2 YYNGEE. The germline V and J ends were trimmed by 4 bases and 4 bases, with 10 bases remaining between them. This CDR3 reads CASSPASSDTQYF. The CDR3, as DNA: TGTGCCAGCAGCCCAGCGTCGTCAGATACGCAGTATTTT.

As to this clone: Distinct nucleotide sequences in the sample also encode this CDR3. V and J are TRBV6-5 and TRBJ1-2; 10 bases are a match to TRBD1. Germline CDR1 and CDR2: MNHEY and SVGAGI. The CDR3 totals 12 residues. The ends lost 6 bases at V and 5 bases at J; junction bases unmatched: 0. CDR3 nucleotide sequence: TGTGCCAGCAGGGACAGGGGGTATGGCTACACCTTC. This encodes CASRDRGYGYTF.

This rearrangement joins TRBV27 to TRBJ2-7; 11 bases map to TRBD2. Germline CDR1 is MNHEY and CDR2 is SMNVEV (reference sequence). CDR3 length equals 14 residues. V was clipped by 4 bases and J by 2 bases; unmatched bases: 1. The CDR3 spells CASSYSGGAYEQYF. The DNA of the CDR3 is TGTGCCAGCAGTTATAGCGGGGGGGCCTACGAGCAGTACTTC.

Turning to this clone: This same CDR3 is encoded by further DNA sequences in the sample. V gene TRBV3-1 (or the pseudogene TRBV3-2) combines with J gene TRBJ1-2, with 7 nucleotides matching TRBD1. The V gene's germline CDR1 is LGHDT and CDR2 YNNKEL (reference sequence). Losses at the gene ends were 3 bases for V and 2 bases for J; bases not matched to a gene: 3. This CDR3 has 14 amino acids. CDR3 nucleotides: TGTGCCAGCAGCCAGGAACAGGGGAACTATGGCTACACCTTC. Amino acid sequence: CASSQEQGNYGYTF.

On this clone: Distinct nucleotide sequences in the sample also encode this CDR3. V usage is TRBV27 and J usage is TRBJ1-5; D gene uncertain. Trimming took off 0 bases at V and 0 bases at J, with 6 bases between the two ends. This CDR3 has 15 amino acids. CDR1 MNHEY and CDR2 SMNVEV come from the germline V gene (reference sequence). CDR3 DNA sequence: TGTGCCAGCAGTTTATCTTCTTATAGCAATCAGCCCCAGCATTTT. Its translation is CASSLSSYSNQPQHF.

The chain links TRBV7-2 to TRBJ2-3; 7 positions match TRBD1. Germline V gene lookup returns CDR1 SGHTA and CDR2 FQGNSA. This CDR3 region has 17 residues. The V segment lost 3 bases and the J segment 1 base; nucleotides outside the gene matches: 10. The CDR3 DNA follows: TGTGCCAGCAGCTTGGTGACCGGGACAGACCGCACAGATACGCAGTATTTT. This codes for CASSLVTGTDRTDTQYF.